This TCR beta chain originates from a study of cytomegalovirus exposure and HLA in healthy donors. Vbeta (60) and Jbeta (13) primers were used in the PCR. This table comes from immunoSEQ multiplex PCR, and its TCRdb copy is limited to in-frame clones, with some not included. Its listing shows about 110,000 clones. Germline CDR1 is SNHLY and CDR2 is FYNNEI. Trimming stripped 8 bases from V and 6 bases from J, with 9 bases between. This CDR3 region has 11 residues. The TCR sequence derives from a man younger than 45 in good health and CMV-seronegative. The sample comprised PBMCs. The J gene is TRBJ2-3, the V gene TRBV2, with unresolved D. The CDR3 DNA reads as TGTGCCAGCGGGCCGCTGGATACGCAGTATTTT. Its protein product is CASGPLDTQYF.